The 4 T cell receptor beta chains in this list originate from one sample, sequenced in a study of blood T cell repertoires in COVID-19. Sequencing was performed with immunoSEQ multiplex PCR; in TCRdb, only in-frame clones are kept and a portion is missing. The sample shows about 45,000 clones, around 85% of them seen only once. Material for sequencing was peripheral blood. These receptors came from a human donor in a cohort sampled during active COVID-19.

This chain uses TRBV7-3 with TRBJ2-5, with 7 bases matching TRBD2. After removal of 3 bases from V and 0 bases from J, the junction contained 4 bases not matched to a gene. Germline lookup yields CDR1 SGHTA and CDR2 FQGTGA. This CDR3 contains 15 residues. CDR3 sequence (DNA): TGTGCCAGCAGCTTTTTCGGGGGGAACCAAGAGACCCAGTACTTC. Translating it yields CASSFFGGNQETQYF.

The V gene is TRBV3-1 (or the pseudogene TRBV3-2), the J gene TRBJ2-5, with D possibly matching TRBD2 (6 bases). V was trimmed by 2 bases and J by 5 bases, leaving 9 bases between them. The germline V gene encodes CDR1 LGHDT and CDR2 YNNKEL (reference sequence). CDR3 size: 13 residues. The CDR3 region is CASSQFREETQYF. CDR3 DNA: TGTGCCAGCAGCCAATTCCGGGAGGAGACCCAGTACTTC.

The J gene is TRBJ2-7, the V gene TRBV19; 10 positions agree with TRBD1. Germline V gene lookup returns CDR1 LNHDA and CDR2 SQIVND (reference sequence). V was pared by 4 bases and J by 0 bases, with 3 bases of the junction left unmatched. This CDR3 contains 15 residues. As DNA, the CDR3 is TGTGCCAGTAGTACCGGGACAGGGGCCTCCTACGAGCAGTACTTC. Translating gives CASSTGTGASYEQYF.

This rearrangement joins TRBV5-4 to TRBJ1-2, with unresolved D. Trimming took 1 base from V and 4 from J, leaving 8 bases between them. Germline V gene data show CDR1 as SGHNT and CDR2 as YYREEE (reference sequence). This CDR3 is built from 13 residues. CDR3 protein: CASSLNPGYGYTF. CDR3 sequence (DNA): TGTGCCAGCAGCTTGAATCCGGGCTATGGCTACACCTTC.